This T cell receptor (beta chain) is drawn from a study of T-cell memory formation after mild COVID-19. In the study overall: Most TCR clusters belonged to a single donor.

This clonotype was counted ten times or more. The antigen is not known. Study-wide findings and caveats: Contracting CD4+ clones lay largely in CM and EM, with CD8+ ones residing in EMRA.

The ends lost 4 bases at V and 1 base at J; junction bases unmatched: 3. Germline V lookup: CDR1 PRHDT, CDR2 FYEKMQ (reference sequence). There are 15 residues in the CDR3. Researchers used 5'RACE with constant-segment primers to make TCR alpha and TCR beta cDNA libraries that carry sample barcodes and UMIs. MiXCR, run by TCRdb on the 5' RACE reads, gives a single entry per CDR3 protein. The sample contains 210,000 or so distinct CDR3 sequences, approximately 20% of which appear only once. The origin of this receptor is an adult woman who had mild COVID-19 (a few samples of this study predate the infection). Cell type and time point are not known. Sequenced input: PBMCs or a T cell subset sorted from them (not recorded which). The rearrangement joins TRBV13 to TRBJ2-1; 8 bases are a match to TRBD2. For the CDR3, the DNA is TGTGCCAGCAGCTCTCAGCGGGAGTCCTACAATGAGCAGTTCTTC. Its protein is CASSSQRESYNEQFF.